This T cell receptor (beta chain) was profiled in a study of cytomegalovirus exposure and HLA in healthy donors. Findings and caveats of the study: Accurate prediction of most subjects' HLA-A and HLA-B alleles from TCR beta sequences was reported.

The PCR made use of 60 Vbeta and 13 Jbeta primers. Assay used: immunoSEQ multiplex PCR; TCRdb lists only in-frame clones, some missing. Found here are 150,000 or so clones, over 75% of them singletons; the top ten hold approximately 1.6%. Trimming cost V 1 base and J 10 bases, with 20 bases left between them. This CDR3 has 16 amino acids. Germline V gene lookup returns CDR1 SGHDN and CDR2 FVKESK. About this clone: No antigen is known for it.

The chain joins TRBV14 to TRBJ1-5; tentative D call: TRBD1 (5 bases). Input material: PBMCs. The TCR originated in a woman aged 30 to 39 in good health and CMV-seronegative. The CDR3 DNA reads TGTGCCAGCAGCCAAGTAGGCAGGGTGGGGGGAGGTCCCCAGCATTTT. Translation gives CASSQVGRVGGGPQHF.